Listed below are T cell receptor beta chains from one sample, sequenced in a study of T cells after yellow fever vaccination. TCRdb re-derived calls from the 5' RACE reads in MiXCR, one entry per CDR3 protein. There are 100,000 to 150,000 distinct CDR3 sequences in the sample; 15% occur only once, and 40% to 45% lies in the top ten. The sample in question was CD8+ T cells sorted from PBMCs, obtained 5 days after the yellow fever booster vaccination. The receptors here all came from a man between 18 and 29 years old who received the YFV17D yellow fever vaccine. Each CDR3 is given with its conserved first and last residue. D genes are given only for firm matches. Rows may omit the clone size; those that give it use once, few, many or a size class.

D	V	J	size	CDR3	DNA
NA	TRBV7-2	TRBJ1-5	NA	CASSLGVGGNQPQHF	TGTGCCAGCAGCTTGGGGGTTGGTGGCAATCAGCCCCAGCATTTT
NA	TRBV9	TRBJ2-5	NA	CASSRGQGVGWETQYF	TGTGCCAGCAGCCGGGGGCAGGGAGTTGGATGGGAGACCCAGTACTTC
NA	TRBV27	TRBJ2-1	NA	CASSLGGWTNEQFF	TGTGCCAGCAGTCTGGGGGGCTGGACCAATGAGCAGTTCTTC
NA	TRBV19	TRBJ2-1	NA	CASTQPGPLQFF	TGTGCCAGTACCCAGCCAGGGCCACTACAGTTCTTC
NA	TRBV6-2/TRBV6-3	TRBJ2-1	NA	CASTVDNEQFF	TGTGCCAGCACGGTCGACAATGAGCAGTTCTTC
TRBD1	TRBV29-1	TRBJ1-2	NA	CSVWDRANYGYTF	TGCAGCGTGTGGGACAGGGCTAACTATGGCTACACCTTC
NA	TRBV6-4	TRBJ2-6	many	CASSQNSGANVLTF	TGTGCCAGCAGTCAAAACTCTGGGGCCAACGTCCTGACTTTC
NA	TRBV29-1	TRBJ2-1	few	CSVGGGVHGGPDEQFF	TGCAGCGTTGGCGGTGGCGTCCACGGGGGTCCGGATGAGCAGTTCTTC
NA	TRBV5-1	TRBJ1-1	NA	CASSFSGTPGEAFF	TGCGCCAGCAGCTTCTCCGGGACACCGGGTGAAGCTTTCTTT
NA	TRBV6-4	TRBJ2-7	few	CASSERDGYEQYF	TGTGCCAGCAGTGAGAGGGACGGATACGAGCAGTACTTC
NA	TRBV7-2	TRBJ1-1	NA	CASSLALASIFF	TGTGCCAGCAGCTTAGCGCTTGCATCAATCTTCTTT
NA	TRBV11-2	TRBJ2-2	few	CASSLDARDTGELFF	TGTGCCAGCAGCTTAGATGCCCGGGACACCGGGGAGCTGTTTTTT
TRBD1	TRBV19	TRBJ2-1	few	CASSISGQGTYNEQFF	TGTGCCAGTAGTATATCGGGACAGGGCACCTACAATGAGCAGTTCTTC
NA	TRBV21-1	TRBJ1-5	NA	CAGCRDRGRQPQHF	TGTGCCGGCTGCCGGGACAGGGGTAGACAGCCCCAGCATTTT
NA	TRBV7-2	TRBJ2-5	few	CASSSLDPEAQYF	TGTGCCAGCAGCTCGCTGGACCCGGAGGCCCAGTACTTC
NA	TRBV11-2	TRBJ2-1	few	CASSLTGNEQFF	TGTGCCAGCAGCTTAACAGGGAATGAGCAGTTCTTC
NA	TRBV10-3	TRBJ1-6	few	CAISEGFAASPLHF	TGTGCCATCAGTGAGGGCTTTGCGGCTTCACCCCTCCACTTT
TRBD1	TRBV27	TRBJ2-5	NA	CASDRGHGETQYF	TGTGCCAGTGACAGGGGGCACGGGGAGACCCAGTACTTC
NA	TRBV27	TRBJ2-2	NA	CASSKIRGFEISQTGELFF	TGTGCCAGCAGTAAAATCCGGGGATTCGAAATCTCTCAAACCGGGGAGCTGTTTTTT
NA	TRBV6-6	TRBJ1-1	NA	CASRYGQMNTEAFF	TGTGCCAGCAGGTACGGACAGATGAACACTGAAGCTTTCTTT
TRBD1	TRBV27	TRBJ2-3	NA	CASSSGQGANTQYF	TGTGCCAGCAGTTCGGGACAGGGGGCAAATACGCAGTATTTT
NA	TRBV4-3	TRBJ2-5	many	CASSQEIGGRETQYF	TGCGCCAGCAGCCAAGAAATCGGGGGACGGGAGACCCAGTACTTC